This T cell receptor (beta chain) is from a study of T cell repertoires in cytomegalovirus infection. Study overall: Researchers turned to recently identified HLA-C-restricted CMV epitopes as well as well-studied HLA-B-restricted ones. Evidence of both CMV infection and a matching HLA type came from public TCR beta signatures. Study conclusions and caveats: Using cumulative public TCR beta family frequency, the authors identified those who carried CMV together with the relevant HLA. CMV-specific HLA-C-restricted TCR beta clonotypes dominated the ex vivo response.

V shed 1 base and J 5 bases; nucleotides not matched to a gene: 9. CDR3 length: 16 amino acids. Looked up from germline, CDR1 is SGHTA and CDR2 is FQGNSA. One entry per CDR3 protein, called by TCRdb with MiXCR from the reads. Of under 850,000 distinct CDR3 sequences in the sample, around 32% are singletons; the top ten hold roughly 20%. This clonotype was detected a few times. What it binds is not known. This receptor was taken from a human donor in good health (CMV status not recorded). Some clones in this sample may be carry-over from other donors' samples. The chain recombines TRBV7-2 with TRBJ2-5, with 8 bases identical to TRBD1. The sample here was cultured PBMCs, taken from culture after CMV antigen stimulation. CDR3 nucleotide sequence: TGTGCCAGCAGCTTAGATCGCAGGGGGCTAATTGAGACCCAGTACTTC. Its protein is CASSLDRRGLIETQYF.